A single sample gave rise to the 18 T cell receptor beta chains below, sequenced in a study of blood T cell repertoires in COVID-19. Produced via immunoSEQ multiplex PCR; TCRdb's table is partial and in-frame only. The sample consists of 130,000 to 150,000 clones, 84% of them appearing once. Sequencing input: PBMCs or T cells enriched from blood (not recorded which). Every receptor here comes from a woman in her 50s who had been exposed to COVID-19.

The rearrangement uses TRBV5-1 and TRBJ1-1, with a tentative D call TRBD1 (6 bases). CDR3 size: 16 residues. Germline CDR1 reads SGHRS; CDR2 reads YFSETQ. Trimming removed 2 bases from V and 0 bases from J, with 14 bases in between. CDR3 region: CASSFIQGNLNTEAFF. In DNA, the CDR3 is TGCGCCAGCAGCTTTATACAGGGAAACTTGAACACTGAAGCTTTCTTT.

V usage is TRBV6-5 and J usage is TRBJ1-2, with TRBD1 matching 7 bases. Per germline, CDR1 MNHEY and CDR2 SVGAGI. There are 13 residues in the CDR3. Trimming removed 6 bases from V and 4 bases from J; junction bases left unmatched: 5. CDR3 residues: CASSHRDSYGYTF. CDR3 bases: TGTGCCAGCAGCCACCGGGACAGCTATGGCTACACCTTC.

This chain joins TRBV10-2 and TRBJ2-7; the D gene is possibly TRBD1 (6 bases). CDR1 and CDR2 (germline): WSHSY, SAAADI. This CDR3 is built from 15 residues. Trimming removed 6 bases at V and 1 base at J, with 16 bases between. The CDR3 DNA sequence: TGCGCCAGCAGGGAGGCGACAGGCGCTTCCTACGAGCAGTACTTC. This translates into CASREATGASYEQYF.

This rearrangement joins TRBV19 to TRBJ2-4; D remains ambiguous. V was pared by 3 bases and J by 1 base, with 10 bases between. Germline loops: CDR1 LNHDA, CDR2 SQIVND (reference sequence). There are 15 residues in the CDR3. CDR3 in amino acids: CASSILAGAKNIQYF. The CDR3 region has the DNA TGTGCCAGTAGTATTCTCGCCGGGGCCAAAAACATTCAGTACTTC.

This clone was seen a few times. The CDR3 here is CASPQAEQYF. In DNA, the CDR3 is TGTGCTAGTCCGCAAGCCGAGCAGTACTTC. This chain uses TRBV12-5 with TRBJ2-7; D ambiguous. CDR1 is LGHNT, CDR2 FRNRAP, per germline. The length of the CDR3 is 10 residues. The V end was cut by 8 bases, the J end by 6 bases, with 8 bases between.

This chain links TRBV7-2 with TRBJ1-5; D is unclear. Trimming took off 1 base at V and 7 bases at J, with 11 bases between the two ends. CDR1 is SGHTA and CDR2 is FQGNSA in the germline V gene. The CDR3 covers 14 residues. The CDR3 region has the DNA TGTGCCAGCAGCTTAGGGGCATCGGGACAGCCCCAGCATTTT. This sequence encodes CASSLGASGQPQHF.

The rearrangement joins TRBV6-1 to TRBJ1-6; D is undetermined. Trimming took off 1 base at V and 9 bases at J, with 7 bases between the two ends. The V gene's germline CDR1 is MNHNS and CDR2 SASEGT. The CDR3 has 13 amino acids. The CDR3 DNA reads TGTGCCAGCAGTGAAGACGGCGGTTCACCCCTCCACTTT. Translation: CASSEDGGSPLHF.

The CDR3 spells CASSIGRQLTGELFF. The CDR3 DNA reads TGTGCCAGTAGTATAGGGAGGCAGTTAACCGGGGAGCTGTTTTTT. The rearrangement joins TRBV19 to TRBJ2-2, with D possibly matching TRBD2 (5 bases). Germline V CDR1 and CDR2: LNHDA, SQIVND (reference sequence). V was cut by 1 base and J by 5 bases, with 11 bases left in between. CDR3 size: 15 residues.

This clone was seen a single time. The chain links TRBV27 to TRBJ2-6, with a possible D match to TRBD2 (6 bases). Deletions cut 2 bases from V and 0 bases from J, with 17 bases between. Germline V gene lookup returns CDR1 MNHEY and CDR2 SMNVEV (reference sequence). The CDR3 contains 19 residues. CDR3 amino acids: CASSLNRREALSGANVLTF. The CDR3 DNA reads TGTGCCAGCAGTTTAAATCGGAGGGAGGCCCTCTCTGGGGCCAACGTCCTGACTTTC.

This rearrangement joins TRBV19 to TRBJ2-3, with 11 bases matching TRBD1. After removal of 1 base from V and 6 bases from J, the junction contained 6 bases not matched to a gene. The CDR3 spans 16 residues. CDR1 LNHDA and CDR2 SQIVND come from the germline V gene (reference sequence). In DNA, the CDR3 is TGTGCCAGTAGTATAGGCGGGACAGGGGGTTCTGATACGCAGTATTTT. It specifies CASSIGGTGGSDTQYF.

Turning to this clone: The sample contains more than one DNA sequence encoding this CDR3. This rearrangement joins TRBV24-1 to TRBJ1-1; no firm D call. The CDR3 consists of 12 residues. The V gene lost 1 base and the J gene lost 8 bases, with 7 bases spanning the gap. Germline loops: CDR1 KGHDR, CDR2 SFDVKD. Here the CDR3 DNA reads TGTGCCACCAGTGATTTAACCGGGGAAGCTTTCTTT. Its translation is CATSDLTGEAFF.

This clone was observed a single time. The chain joins TRBV5-1 to TRBJ2-5; 9 positions agree with TRBD1. The CDR3 extends over 15 amino acids. Germline V gives CDR1 SGHRS, CDR2 YFSETQ. Trimming removed 0 bases from V and 4 bases from J; junction bases left unmatched: 4. CDR3 loop: CASSLGQGEGETQYF. CDR3 nucleotide sequence: TGCGCCAGCAGCTTGGGACAGGGGGAGGGAGAGACCCAGTACTTC.

The chain carries TRBV7-8 and TRBJ1-5; D possibly corresponds to TRBD1 (5 bases). The CDR3 is 16 residues long. V dropped 5 bases and J dropped 3 bases, with 17 bases sitting between them. The germline gives CDR1 SGHVS, CDR2 FQNEAQ. Here the CDR3 reads CASSIEGDRVNQPQHF. The CDR3 bases are TGTGCCAGCAGCATCGAAGGCGACAGAGTCAATCAGCCCCAGCATTTT.

The V and J genes are TRBV12-3 or TRBV12-4 and TRBJ1-5; possibly TRBD1 for D (5 bases). The V and J ends lost 5 bases and 3 bases respectively, with 8 bases between them. The CDR3 is 13 amino acids. Written as DNA, the CDR3 is TGTGCCAGCAGTCAGGGTTTCAATCAGCCCCAGCATTTT. It specifies CASSQGFNQPQHF.

This rearrangement joins TRBV19 to TRBJ2-7, with D unresolved. Germline assignment: CDR1 LNHDA and CDR2 SQIVND (reference sequence). This CDR3 region has 14 residues. Trimming removed 1 base at V and 0 bases at J, with 7 bases between. CDR3 residues: CASSIGYGSYEQYF. CDR3 DNA: TGTGCCAGTAGTATAGGGTACGGCTCCTACGAGCAGTACTTC.

V gene TRBV7-9 combines with J gene TRBJ1-6, with 7 positions matching TRBD1. The length of the CDR3 is 15 residues. Trimming took 4 bases from V and 7 from J; bases not matched to a gene: 7. CDR1 and CDR2 (germline): SEHNR, FQNEAQ (reference sequence). CDR3 in amino acids: CASSSSRQGNSPLHF. The CDR3 DNA is TGTGCCAGCAGCTCCAGCCGACAGGGAAATTCACCCCTCCACTTT.

This sequence joins TRBV18 and TRBJ1-1; D uncertain. CDR3 length: 18 residues. With 6 bases removed from V and 3 bases from J, the gap between germline ends came to 26 bases. In germline, CDR1 is KGHSH, CDR2 LQKENI. The CDR3 coding sequence is TGTGCCAGCTCGAAGAGGGTGCAGGTCGCGGATTCGGACACTGAAGCTTTCTTT. Protein sequence: CASSKRVQVADSDTEAFF. The full variable domain, completed using reference TRBV18 and TRBJ1-1, is NAGVMQNPRHLVRRRGQEARLRCSPMKGHSHVYWYRQLPEEGLKFMVYLQKENIIDESGMPKERFSAEFPKEGPSILRIQQVVRGDSAAYFCASSKRVQVADSDTEAFFGQGTRLTVV.

This clone was detected only once. The CDR3, as DNA: TGTGCCAGCAGCTTGGAACTAGCGGGAGCATCCGAGCAGTACTTC. Its protein product is CASSLELAGASEQYF. The chain carries TRBV5-4 and TRBJ2-7; 11 nucleotides align to TRBD2. The CDR3 has 15 amino acids. Germline V gene data show CDR1 as SGHNT and CDR2 as YYREEE (reference sequence). V lost 0 bases to trimming and J lost 6 bases; unmatched junction nucleotides: 5.